The entry below describes one T cell receptor beta chain. The data derive from a study of blood T cell repertoires in COVID-19. The protocol was immunoSEQ multiplex PCR, while the TCRdb copy is restricted to in-frame clones and leaves out a portion. The sample shows just over 350,000 clones, around 88% of them seen only once. Germline CDR1 reads MNHEY; CDR2 reads SVGEGT. V lost 2 bases to trimming and J lost 0 bases, with 11 bases between them. The CDR3 contains 15 residues. Seattle patients were enrolled during active infection and followed longitudinally. This receptor was identified in a woman aged 55-69 years with COVID-19, enrolled during active disease. The sample taken for sequencing was peripheral blood. The genes are TRBV6-2 or TRBV6-3 and TRBJ2-7; D remains unclear. CDR3 coding DNA: TGTGCCAGCAGTTACCAACTCACTAACTCCTACGAGCAGTACTTC. Its translation: CASSYQLTNSYEQYF.